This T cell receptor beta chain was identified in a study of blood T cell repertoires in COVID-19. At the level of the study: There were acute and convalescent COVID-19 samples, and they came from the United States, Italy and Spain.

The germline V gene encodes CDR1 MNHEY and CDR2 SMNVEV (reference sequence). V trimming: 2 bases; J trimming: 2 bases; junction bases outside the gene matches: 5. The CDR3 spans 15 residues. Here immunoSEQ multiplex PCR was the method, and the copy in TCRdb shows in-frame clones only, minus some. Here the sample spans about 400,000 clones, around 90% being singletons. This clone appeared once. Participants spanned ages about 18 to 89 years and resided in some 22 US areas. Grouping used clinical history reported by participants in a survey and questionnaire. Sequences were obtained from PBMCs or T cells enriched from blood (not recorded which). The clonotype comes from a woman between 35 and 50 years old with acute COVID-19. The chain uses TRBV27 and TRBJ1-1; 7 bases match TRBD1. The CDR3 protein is CASSLLRQGNTEAFF. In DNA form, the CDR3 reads TGTGCCAGCAGTTTACTAAGACAGGGAAACACTGAAGCTTTCTTT.